This TCR beta chain was found in a study of T cell responses to AZD1222 COVID-19 vaccine. Study context: Pooling covered second doses at about 4 or about 12 weeks.

Sequencing was performed with immunoSEQ multiplex PCR; in TCRdb, only in-frame clones are kept and a portion is missing. The table shows about 110,000 clones, with about nine tenths occurring only once. V dropped 2 bases and J dropped 5 bases, with 10 bases sitting between them. Germline CDR1 reads ENHRY; CDR2 reads SYGVKD. This CDR3 has 13 amino acids. Notes on this clone: Its matching antigen is unknown.

General observations from the study: There were mostly white British donors and more females than males, and clonal diversity was possibly underestimated. The number of AZD1222 recipients seropositive at baseline was only 6 or 7.

This chain connects TRBV10-3 to TRBJ2-7; D is perhaps TRBD1 or TRBD2 (5 bases each). The receptor was isolated from an adult in good health. The sample consisted of peripheral blood, taken on day 0 of AZD1222 vaccination. The CDR3 spells CAISEGGNHEQYF. CDR3 in DNA: TGTGCCATCAGTGAGGGGGGAAACCACGAGCAGTACTTC.